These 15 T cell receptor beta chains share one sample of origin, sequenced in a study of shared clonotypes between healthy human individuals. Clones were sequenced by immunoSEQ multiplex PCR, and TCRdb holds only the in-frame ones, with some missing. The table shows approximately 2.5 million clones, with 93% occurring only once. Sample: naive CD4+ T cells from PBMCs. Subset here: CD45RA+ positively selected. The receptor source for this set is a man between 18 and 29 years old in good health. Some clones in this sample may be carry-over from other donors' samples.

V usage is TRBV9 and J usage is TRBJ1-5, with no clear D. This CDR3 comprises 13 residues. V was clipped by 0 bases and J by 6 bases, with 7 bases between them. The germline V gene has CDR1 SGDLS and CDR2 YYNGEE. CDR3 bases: TGTGCCAGCAGCGTAGATGCTTCTCAGCCCCAGCATTTT. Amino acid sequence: CASSVDASQPQHF.

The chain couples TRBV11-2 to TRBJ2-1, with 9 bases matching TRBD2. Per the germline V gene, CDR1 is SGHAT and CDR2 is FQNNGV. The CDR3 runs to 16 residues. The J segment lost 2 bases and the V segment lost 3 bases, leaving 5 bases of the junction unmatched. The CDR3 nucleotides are TGTGCCAGCAGCTTTCCCCTAGCGGGACCCTACAATGAGCAGTTCTTC. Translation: CASSFPLAGPYNEQFF.

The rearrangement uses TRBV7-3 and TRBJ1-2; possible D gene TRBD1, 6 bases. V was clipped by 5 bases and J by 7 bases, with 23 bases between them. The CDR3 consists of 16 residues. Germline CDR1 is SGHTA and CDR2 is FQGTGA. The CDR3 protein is CASSPTGVGQLAGYTF. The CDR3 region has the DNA TGTGCCAGCAGCCCAACCGGGGTAGGACAGCTGGCTGGCTACACCTTC.

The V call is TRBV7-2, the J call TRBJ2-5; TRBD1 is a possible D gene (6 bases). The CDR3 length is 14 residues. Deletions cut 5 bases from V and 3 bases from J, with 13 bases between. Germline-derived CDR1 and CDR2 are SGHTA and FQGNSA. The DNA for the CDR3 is TGTGCCAGCAGCCTAACAGGGTTTAAAGAGACCCAGTACTTC. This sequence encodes CASSLTGFKETQYF.

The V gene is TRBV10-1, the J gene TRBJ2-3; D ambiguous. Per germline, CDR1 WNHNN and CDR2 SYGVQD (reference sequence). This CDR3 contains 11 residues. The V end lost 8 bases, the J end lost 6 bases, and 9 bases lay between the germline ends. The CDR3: CASSVGDTQYF. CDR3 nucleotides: TGCGCCAGCTCTGTGGGGGATACGCAGTATTTT.

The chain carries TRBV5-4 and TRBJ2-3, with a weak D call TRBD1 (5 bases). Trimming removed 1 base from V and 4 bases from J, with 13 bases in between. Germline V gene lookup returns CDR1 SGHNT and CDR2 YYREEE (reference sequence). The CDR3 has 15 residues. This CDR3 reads CASSLWGRVSDTQYF. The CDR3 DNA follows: TGTGCCAGCAGCTTGTGGGGCAGGGTATCAGATACGCAGTATTTT.

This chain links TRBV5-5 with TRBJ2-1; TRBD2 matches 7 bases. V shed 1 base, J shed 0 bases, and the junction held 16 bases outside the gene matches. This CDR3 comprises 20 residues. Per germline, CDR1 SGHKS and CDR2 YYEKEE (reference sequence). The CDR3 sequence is CASSLKFLGSGGLSYNEQFF. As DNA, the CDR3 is TGTGCCAGCAGCTTGAAGTTCTTGGGATCGGGAGGCCTCTCCTACAATGAGCAGTTCTTC.

The CDR3 DNA is TGCGCCAGCAGCTTGACTCCGGGACAGATGTACAATGAGCAGTTCTTC. Translation gives CASSLTPGQMYNEQFF. The rearrangement uses TRBV5-1 and TRBJ2-1; 7 positions match TRBD1. Germline assignment: CDR1 SGHRS and CDR2 YFSETQ. Unmatched junction bases numbered 8, after V lost 1 base and J lost 4 bases. The CDR3 length is 16 residues.

CDR3 DNA sequence: TGTGCCAGCAGCTTATCGGGTAGCGGGGAGCAGTACTTC. The encoded protein is CASSLSGSGEQYF. V usage is TRBV7-9 and J usage is TRBJ2-7; 7 bases are a match to TRBD2. This CDR3 is 13 amino acids long. J was trimmed by 7 bases and V by 2 bases; bases with no gene match: 5. Germline-derived CDR1 and CDR2 are SEHNR and FQNEAQ (reference sequence).

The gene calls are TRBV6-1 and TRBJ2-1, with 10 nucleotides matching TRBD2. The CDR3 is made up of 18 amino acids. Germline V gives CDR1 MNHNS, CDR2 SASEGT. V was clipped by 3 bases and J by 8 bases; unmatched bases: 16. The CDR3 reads CASSDPSWASGSGYEQFF. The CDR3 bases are TGTGCCAGCAGTGACCCTTCTTGGGCTAGCGGGAGCGGGTATGAGCAGTTCTTC.

The chain's CDR3 is CASSVGGLSSYNEQFF. The CDR3 DNA reads as TGTGCCAGCAGCGTAGGGGGACTGAGCTCCTACAATGAGCAGTTCTTC. The chain combines TRBV9 with TRBJ2-1; D perhaps matches TRBD2 (6 bases). The CDR3 totals 16 residues. The V end was cut by 0 bases, the J end by 0 bases, with 10 bases between. Germline V gene lookup returns CDR1 SGDLS and CDR2 YYNGEE.

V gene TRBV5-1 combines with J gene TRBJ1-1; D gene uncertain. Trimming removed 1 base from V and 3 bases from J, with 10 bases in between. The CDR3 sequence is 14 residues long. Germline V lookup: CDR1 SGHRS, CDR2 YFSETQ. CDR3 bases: TGCGCCAGCAGCTTGCTTTCCCAGGACACTGAAGCTTTCTTT. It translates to CASSLLSQDTEAFF.

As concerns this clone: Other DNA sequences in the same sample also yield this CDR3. The CDR3 DNA is TGTGCCAGCAGCCTTACAGGGTACTATGGCTACACCTTC. It translates to CASSLTGYYGYTF. The V gene is TRBV5-8, the J gene TRBJ1-2, with D possibly being TRBD1 (6 bases). Germline V gene lookup returns CDR1 SGHTS and CDR2 YDEGEE. V shed 4 bases and J shed 3 bases, with 10 bases lying between them. The CDR3 has 13 residues.

The CDR3 DNA sequence: TGTGCCAGCAGTTTATTTCGCCAAATTGGGAGGGAGCAGTACTTC. This encodes CASSLFRQIGREQYF. The chain carries TRBV28 and TRBJ2-7; possibly TRBD2 for D (6 bases). Germline CDR1 and CDR2: MDHEN and SYDVKM. Deletions cut 1 base from V and 7 bases from J, with 17 bases between. CDR3 length equals 15 residues.

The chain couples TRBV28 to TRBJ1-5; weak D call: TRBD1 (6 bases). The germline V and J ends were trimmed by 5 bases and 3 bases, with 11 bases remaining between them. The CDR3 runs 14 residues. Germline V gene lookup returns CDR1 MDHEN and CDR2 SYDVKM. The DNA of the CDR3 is TGTGCCAGCAGTCCGACAGGAATCAATCAGCCCCAGCATTTT. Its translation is CASSPTGINQPQHF. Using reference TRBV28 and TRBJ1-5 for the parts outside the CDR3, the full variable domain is DVKVTQSSRYLVKRTGEKVFLECVQDMDHENMFWYRQDPGLGLRLIYFSYDVKMKEKGDIPEGYSVSREKKERFSLILESASTNQTSMYLCASSPTGINQPQHFGDGTRLSIL.